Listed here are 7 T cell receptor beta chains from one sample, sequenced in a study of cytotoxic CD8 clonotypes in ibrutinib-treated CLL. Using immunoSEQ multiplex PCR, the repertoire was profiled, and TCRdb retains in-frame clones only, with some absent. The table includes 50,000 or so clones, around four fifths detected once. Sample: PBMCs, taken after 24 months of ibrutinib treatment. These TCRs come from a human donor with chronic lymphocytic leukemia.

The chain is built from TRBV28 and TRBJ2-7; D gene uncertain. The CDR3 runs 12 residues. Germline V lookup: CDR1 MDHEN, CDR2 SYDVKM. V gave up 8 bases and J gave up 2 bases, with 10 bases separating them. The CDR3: CASGRTAYEQYF. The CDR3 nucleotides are TGTGCCAGCGGTCGCACCGCCTACGAGCAGTACTTC.

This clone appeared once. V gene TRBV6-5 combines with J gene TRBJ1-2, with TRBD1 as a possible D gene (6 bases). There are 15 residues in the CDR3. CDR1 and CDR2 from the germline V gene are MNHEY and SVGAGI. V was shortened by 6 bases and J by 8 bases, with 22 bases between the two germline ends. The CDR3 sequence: CASRSVGRTEGGYTF. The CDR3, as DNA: TGTGCCAGCAGGTCCGTTGGGCGGACAGAGGGGGGCTACACCTTC.

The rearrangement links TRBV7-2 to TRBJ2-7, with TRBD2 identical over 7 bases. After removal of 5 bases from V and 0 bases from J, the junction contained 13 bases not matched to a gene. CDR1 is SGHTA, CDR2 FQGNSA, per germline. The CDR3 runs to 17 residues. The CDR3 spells CASSGRVVGANSYEQYF. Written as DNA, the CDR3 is TGTGCCAGCAGCGGGAGGGTTGTGGGCGCTAACTCCTACGAGCAGTACTTC.

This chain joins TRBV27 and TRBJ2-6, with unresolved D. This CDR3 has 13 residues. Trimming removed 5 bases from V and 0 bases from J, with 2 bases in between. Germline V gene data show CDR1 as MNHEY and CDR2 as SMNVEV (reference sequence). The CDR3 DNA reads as TGTGCCAGCAGTCGCTCTGGGGCCAACGTCCTGACTTTC. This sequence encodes CASSRSGANVLTF. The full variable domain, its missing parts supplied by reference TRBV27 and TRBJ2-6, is EAQVTQNPRYLITVTGKKLTVTCSQNMNHEYMSWYRQDPGLGLRQIYYSMNVEVTDKGDVPEGYKVSRKEKRNFPLILESPSPNQTSLYFCASSRSGANVLTFGAGSRLTVL.

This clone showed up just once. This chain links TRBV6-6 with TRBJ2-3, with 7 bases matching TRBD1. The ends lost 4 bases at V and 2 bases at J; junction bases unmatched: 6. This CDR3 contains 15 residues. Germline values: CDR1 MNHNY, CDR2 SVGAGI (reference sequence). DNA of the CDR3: TGTGCCAGCAGTTCCCAACAGGGGCCCACAGATACGCAGTATTTT. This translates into CASSSQQGPTDTQYF.

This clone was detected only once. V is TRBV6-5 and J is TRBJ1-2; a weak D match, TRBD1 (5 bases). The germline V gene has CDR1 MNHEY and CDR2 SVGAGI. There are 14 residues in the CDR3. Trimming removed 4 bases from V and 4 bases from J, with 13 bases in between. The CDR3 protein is CASSSPPGGYGYTF. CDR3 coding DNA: TGTGCCAGCAGTTCCCCCCCGGGGGGCTATGGCTACACCTTC.

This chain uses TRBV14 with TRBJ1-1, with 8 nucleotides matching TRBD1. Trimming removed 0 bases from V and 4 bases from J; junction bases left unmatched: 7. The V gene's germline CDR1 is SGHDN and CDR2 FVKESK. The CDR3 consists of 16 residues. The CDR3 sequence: CASSQDKGRGLTEAFF. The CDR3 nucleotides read TGTGCCAGCAGCCAAGATAAGGGCAGGGGGCTCACTGAAGCTTTCTTT.